The T cell receptor (beta chain) described here comes from a study of T cell responses to AZD1222 COVID-19 vaccine. The CDR3 is 11 residues long. V shed 2 bases and J shed 6 bases, with 2 bases lying between them. The assay was immunoSEQ multiplex PCR, and TCRdb's table has in-frame clones only and misses some. The table lists more than 150,000 clones, about 90% of them singletons, with roughly 6% in the top ten. The sequence derives from an adult in good health. The J gene is TRBJ2-1, the V gene TRBV12-3 or TRBV12-4; no clear D gene. Sequences were derived from peripheral blood, sampled on day 0 of AZD1222 vaccination. The CDR3 DNA sequence: TGTGCCAGCAGTTTAAGCAATGAGCAGTTCTTC. Translation gives CASSLSNEQFF.